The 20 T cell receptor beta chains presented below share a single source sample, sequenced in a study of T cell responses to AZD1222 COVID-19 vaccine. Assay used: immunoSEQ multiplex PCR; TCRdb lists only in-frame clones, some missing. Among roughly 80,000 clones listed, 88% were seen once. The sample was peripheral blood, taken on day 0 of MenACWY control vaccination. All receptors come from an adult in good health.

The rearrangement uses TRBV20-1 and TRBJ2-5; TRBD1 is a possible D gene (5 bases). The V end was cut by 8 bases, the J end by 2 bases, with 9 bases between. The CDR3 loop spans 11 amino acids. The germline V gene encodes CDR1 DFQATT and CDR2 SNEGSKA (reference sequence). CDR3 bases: TGCAGTTCCGACAGTCAAGAGACCCAGTACTTC. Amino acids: CSSDSQETQYF.

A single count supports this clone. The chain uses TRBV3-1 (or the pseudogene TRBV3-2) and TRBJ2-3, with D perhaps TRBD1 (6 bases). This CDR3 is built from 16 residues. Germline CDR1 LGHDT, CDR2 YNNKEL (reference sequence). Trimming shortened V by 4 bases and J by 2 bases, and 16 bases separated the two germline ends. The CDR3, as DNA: TGTGCCAGCAGCCCTCGGAAGGGGGTTGACACAGATACGCAGTATTTT. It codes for CASSPRKGVDTDTQYF.

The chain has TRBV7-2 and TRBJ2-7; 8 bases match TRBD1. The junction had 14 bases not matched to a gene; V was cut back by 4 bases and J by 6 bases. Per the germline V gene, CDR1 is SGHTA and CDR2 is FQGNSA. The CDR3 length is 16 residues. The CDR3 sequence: CASSSQSGQGKGEQYF. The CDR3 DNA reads TGTGCCAGCAGCTCTCAATCAGGACAGGGAAAGGGCGAGCAGTACTTC.

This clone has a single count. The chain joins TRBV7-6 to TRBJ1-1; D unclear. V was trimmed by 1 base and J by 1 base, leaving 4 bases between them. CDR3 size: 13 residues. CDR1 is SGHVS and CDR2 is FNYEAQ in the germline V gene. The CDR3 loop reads CASSLETNTEAFF. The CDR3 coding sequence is TGTGCCAGCAGCTTAGAGACGAACACTGAAGCTTTCTTT.

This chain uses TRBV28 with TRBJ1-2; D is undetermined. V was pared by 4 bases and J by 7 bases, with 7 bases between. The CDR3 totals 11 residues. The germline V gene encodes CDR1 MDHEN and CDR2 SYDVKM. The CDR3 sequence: CASSSNGGYTF. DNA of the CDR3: TGTGCCAGCAGTTCCAATGGTGGCTACACCTTC.

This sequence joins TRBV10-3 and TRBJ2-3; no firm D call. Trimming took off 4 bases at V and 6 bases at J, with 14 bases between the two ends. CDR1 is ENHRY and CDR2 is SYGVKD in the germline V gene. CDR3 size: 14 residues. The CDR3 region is CAISARSVGDTQYF. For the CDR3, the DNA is TGTGCCATCAGTGCCCGTAGTGTAGGTGATACGCAGTATTTT.

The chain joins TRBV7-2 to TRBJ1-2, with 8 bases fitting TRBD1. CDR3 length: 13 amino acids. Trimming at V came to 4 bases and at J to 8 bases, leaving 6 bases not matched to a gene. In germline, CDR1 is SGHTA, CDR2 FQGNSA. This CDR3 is CASSSRQGKGYTF. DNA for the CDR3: TGTGCCAGCAGCTCGCGACAGGGGAAAGGCTACACCTTC.

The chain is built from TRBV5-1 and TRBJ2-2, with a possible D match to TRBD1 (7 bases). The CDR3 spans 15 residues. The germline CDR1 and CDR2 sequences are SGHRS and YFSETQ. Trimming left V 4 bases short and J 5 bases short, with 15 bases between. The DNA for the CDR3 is TGCGCCAGCAGCCCAGGACCAGGGGGGACCGGGGAGCTGTTTTTT. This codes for CASSPGPGGTGELFF.

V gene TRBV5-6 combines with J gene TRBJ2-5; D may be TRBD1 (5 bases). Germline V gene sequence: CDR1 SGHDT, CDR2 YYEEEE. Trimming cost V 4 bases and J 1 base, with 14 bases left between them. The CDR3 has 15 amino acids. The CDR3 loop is CASSLYNRIQETQYF. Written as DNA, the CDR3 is TGTGCCAGCAGCCTTTACAACAGGATCCAAGAGACCCAGTACTTC.

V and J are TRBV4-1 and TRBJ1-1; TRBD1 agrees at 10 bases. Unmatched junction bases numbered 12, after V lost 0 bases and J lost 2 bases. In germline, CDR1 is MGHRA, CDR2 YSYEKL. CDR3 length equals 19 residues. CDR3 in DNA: TGCGCCAGCAGCCAAGATTTTCGGACAGGGGGTACATTTAACACTGAAGCTTTCTTT. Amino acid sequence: CASSQDFRTGGTFNTEAFF.

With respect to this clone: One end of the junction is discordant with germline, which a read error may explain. The CDR3 DNA reads TGTGCCAGCAGCTCCCTATCCCGGATGAGCTTC. It translates to CASSSLSRMSF. The chain employs TRBV7-2 and TRBJ1-2; D is unclear. From germline, CDR1 is SGHTA and CDR2 FQGNSA. The CDR3 length is 11 residues.

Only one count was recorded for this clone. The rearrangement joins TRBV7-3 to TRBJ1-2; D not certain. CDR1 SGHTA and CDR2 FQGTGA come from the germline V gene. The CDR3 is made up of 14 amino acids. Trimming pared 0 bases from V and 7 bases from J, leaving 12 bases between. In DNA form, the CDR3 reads TGTGCCAGCAGCTTAACTAGGTGGACTACTGGCTACACCTTC. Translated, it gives CASSLTRWTTGYTF.

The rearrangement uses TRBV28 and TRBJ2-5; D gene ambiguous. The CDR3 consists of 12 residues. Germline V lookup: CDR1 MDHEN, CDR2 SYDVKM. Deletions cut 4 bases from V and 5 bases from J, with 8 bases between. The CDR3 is CASSSGVETQYF. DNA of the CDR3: TGTGCCAGCAGTTCCGGCGTTGAGACCCAGTACTTC.

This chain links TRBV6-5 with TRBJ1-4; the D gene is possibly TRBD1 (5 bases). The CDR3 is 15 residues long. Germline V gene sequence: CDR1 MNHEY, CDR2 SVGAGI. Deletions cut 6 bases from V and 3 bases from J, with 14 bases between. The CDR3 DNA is TGTGCCAGCAGGCTAGCGTGGGGGTCTAATGAAAAACTGTTTTTT. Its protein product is CASRLAWGSNEKLFF.

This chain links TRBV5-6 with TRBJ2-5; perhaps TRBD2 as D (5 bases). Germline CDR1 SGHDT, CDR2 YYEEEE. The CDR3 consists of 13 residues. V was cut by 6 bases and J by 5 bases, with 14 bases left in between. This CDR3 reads CASTNTRAETQYF. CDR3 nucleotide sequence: TGTGCCAGCACCAATACTAGGGCGGAGACCCAGTACTTC.

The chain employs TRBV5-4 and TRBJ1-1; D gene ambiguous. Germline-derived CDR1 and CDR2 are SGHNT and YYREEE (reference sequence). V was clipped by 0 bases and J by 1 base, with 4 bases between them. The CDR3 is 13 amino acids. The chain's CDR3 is CASSLAGNTEAFF. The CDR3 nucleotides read TGTGCCAGCAGCTTGGCAGGGAACACTGAAGCTTTCTTT.

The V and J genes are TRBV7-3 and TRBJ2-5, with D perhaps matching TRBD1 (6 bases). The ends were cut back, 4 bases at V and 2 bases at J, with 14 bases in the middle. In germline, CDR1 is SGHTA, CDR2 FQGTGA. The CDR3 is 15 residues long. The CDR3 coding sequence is TGTGCCAGCAGCTCCCAGGGGAGCGCACAAGAGACCCAGTACTTC. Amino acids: CASSSQGSAQETQYF.

The CDR3 is CAISDLGQGNTEAFF. The CDR3 coding sequence is TGTGCCATCAGTGATCTGGGACAGGGAAACACTGAAGCTTTCTTT. The J gene is TRBJ1-1, the V gene TRBV10-3; the match to TRBD1 covers 9 bases. Germline V gene sequence: CDR1 ENHRY, CDR2 SYGVKD. J lost 2 bases, V lost 3 bases, and 4 bases had no gene match. There are 15 residues in the CDR3.

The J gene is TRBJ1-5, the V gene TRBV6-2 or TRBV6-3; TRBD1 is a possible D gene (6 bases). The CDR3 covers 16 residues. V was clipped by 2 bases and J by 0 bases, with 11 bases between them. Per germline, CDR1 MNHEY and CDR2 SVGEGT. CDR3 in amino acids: CASSYGDTHSNQPQHF. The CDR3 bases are TGTGCCAGCAGTTACGGGGACACCCATAGCAATCAGCCCCAGCATTTT.

CDR3 loop: CASSYTGLLGEQYF. CDR3 nucleotide sequence: TGTGCCAGCAGCTACACGGGCCTGTTGGGTGAGCAGTACTTC. The rearrangement joins TRBV3-1 (or the pseudogene TRBV3-2) to TRBJ2-7; D is unclear. V dropped 5 bases and J dropped 7 bases, with 18 bases sitting between them. The CDR3 runs to 14 residues. The germline CDR1 and CDR2 sequences are LGHDT and YNNKEL (reference sequence).